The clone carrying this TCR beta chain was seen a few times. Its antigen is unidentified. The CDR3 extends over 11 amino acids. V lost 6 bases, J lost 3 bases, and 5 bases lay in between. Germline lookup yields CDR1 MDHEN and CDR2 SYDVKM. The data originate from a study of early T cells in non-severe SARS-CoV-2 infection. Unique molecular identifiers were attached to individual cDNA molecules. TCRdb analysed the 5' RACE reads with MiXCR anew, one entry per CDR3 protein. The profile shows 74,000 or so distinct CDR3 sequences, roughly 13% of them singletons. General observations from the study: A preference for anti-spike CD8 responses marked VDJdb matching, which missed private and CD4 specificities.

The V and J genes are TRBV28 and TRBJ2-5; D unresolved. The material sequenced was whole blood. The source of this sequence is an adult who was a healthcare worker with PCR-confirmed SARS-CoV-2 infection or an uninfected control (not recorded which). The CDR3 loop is CASSTEETQYF. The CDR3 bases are TGTGCCAGCAGCACAGAAGAGACCCAGTACTTC. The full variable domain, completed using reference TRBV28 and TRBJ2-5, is DVKVTQSSRYLVKRTGEKVFLECVQDMDHENMFWYRQDPGLGLRLIYFSYDVKMKEKGDIPEGYSVSREKKERFSLILESASTNQTSMYLCASSTEETQYFGPGTRLLVL.